The 21 T cell receptor beta chains listed next were all sequenced from one sample in a study of shared clonotypes between healthy human individuals. Sequencing used immunoSEQ multiplex PCR; TCRdb keeps in-frame clones, though not all of them. Of roughly 2 million clones listed, nearly 97% are singletons. The material sequenced was naive CD4+ T cells sorted from blood. Subset given: CD45RA+ positively selected. Receptor source: a young man in good health.

The chain uses TRBV30 and TRBJ2-2, with TRBD1 matching 12 bases. Unmatched junction bases numbered 6, after V lost 7 bases and J lost 6 bases. CDR1 and CDR2 from the germline V gene are GTSNPN and SVGIG (reference sequence). The CDR3 is made up of 14 amino acids. CDR3: CASGTGGRAGELFF. The CDR3 DNA is TGTGCCTCGGGGACAGGGGGCAGGGCCGGGGAGCTGTTTTTT.

The chain combines TRBV5-6 with TRBJ2-2; weak D call: TRBD1 (6 bases). Trimming pared 1 base from V and 11 bases from J, leaving 9 bases between. CDR1 and CDR2 (germline): SGHDT, YYEEEE. The CDR3 extends over 12 amino acids. CDR3 sequence reads: CASSLQGRELFF. The CDR3 DNA is TGTGCCAGCAGCTTGCAGGGGCGCGAGCTGTTTTTT.

In regard to this clone: The sample contains more than one DNA sequence encoding this CDR3. The chain has TRBV11-2 and TRBJ2-5, with 11 bases identical to TRBD2. The CDR3 is 14 amino acids. Germline V gives CDR1 SGHAT, CDR2 FQNNGV. Germline trimming cut 7 bases from V and 5 bases from J; bases unmatched to any gene: 6. This CDR3 reads CASNLAGGLETQYF. Written as DNA, the CDR3 is TGTGCCAGCAATCTAGCGGGGGGTTTGGAGACCCAGTACTTC.

J is TRBJ2-2 and V is TRBV2; 9 bases map to TRBD1. The ends lost 4 bases at V and 4 bases at J; junction bases unmatched: 4. The CDR3 is 15 amino acids. CDR1 and CDR2 from the germline V gene are SNHLY and FYNNEI. CDR3 bases: TGTGCCAGCAGTGTAGGACAGGGGACCACCGGGGAGCTGTTTTTT. This gives the protein CASSVGQGTTGELFF. Full variable domain (missing parts from reference TRBV2 and TRBJ2-2): EPEVTQTPSHQVTQMGQEVILRCVPISNHLYFYWYRQILGQKVEFLVSFYNNEISEKSEIFDDQFSVERPDGSNFTLKIRSTKLEDSAMYFCASSVGQGTTGELFFGEGSRLTVL.

The V call is TRBV5-6, the J call TRBJ2-1, with D hard to call. From germline, CDR1 is SGHDT and CDR2 YYEEEE. V was pared by 2 bases and J by 7 bases, with 13 bases between. The CDR3 contains 14 residues. This CDR3 is CASSLGMGLNEQFF. CDR3 DNA sequence: TGTGCCAGCAGCTTAGGTATGGGCTTAAATGAGCAGTTCTTC.

This chain uses TRBV18 with TRBJ2-2; 8 bases are shared with TRBD1. The CDR3 extends over 16 amino acids. Losses at the gene ends were 3 bases for V and 3 bases for J; bases not matched to a gene: 6. CDR1 is KGHSH, CDR2 LQKENI, per germline. The CDR3 DNA follows: TGTGCCAGCTCACCGACGGGACAGGCGTACACCGGGGAGCTGTTTTTT. This gives the protein CASSPTGQAYTGELFF.

V usage is TRBV6-6 and J usage is TRBJ1-2, with a weak D call TRBD1 (6 bases). Per germline, CDR1 MNHNY and CDR2 SVGAGI (reference sequence). The CDR3 runs 13 residues. V shed 2 bases and J shed 7 bases, with 11 bases lying between them. The CDR3 sequence: CASSYGGSTGYTF. The DNA for the CDR3 is TGTGCCAGCAGTTACGGGGGCAGTACTGGCTACACCTTC.

The V call is TRBV7-2, the J call TRBJ1-3; D is perhaps TRBD1 (5 bases). The CDR3 runs 13 residues. The V gene lost 5 bases and the J gene lost 4 bases, with 9 bases spanning the gap. Looked up from germline, CDR1 is SGHTA and CDR2 is FQGNSA. CDR3 residues: CASSPGTGNTIYF. CDR3 DNA sequence: TGTGCCAGCAGCCCGGGGACCGGAAACACCATATATTTT.

V gene TRBV6-5 combines with J gene TRBJ1-2; 8 positions match TRBD1. CDR1 MNHEY and CDR2 SVGAGI come from the germline V gene. Germline trimming cut 0 bases from V and 3 bases from J; bases unmatched to any gene: 6. The CDR3 extends over 16 amino acids. This CDR3 reads CASSYSKDRVDYGYTF. DNA for the CDR3: TGTGCCAGCAGTTACTCGAAGGACAGGGTCGACTATGGCTACACCTTC.

The chain links TRBV5-5 to TRBJ2-2; 9 bases fit TRBD2. Germline V gene data show CDR1 as SGHKS and CDR2 as YYEKEE (reference sequence). This CDR3 is built from 19 residues. The V segment lost 4 bases and the J segment 7 bases; nucleotides outside the gene matches: 20. CDR3 nucleotides: TGTGCCAGCAGCCTGACAGGCGTAATCAACCAGCGGGAGGTCGGGGAGCTGTTTTTT. Translation: CASSLTGVINQREVGELFF.

The CDR3 loop is CASSLGGPAHNEQFF. The DNA for the CDR3 is TGTGCCAGCAGCTTGGGGGGGCCAGCCCACAATGAGCAGTTCTTC. This chain connects TRBV7-2 to TRBJ2-1; D is perhaps TRBD2 (7 bases). V was cut by 3 bases and J by 5 bases, with 14 bases left in between. The CDR3 is 15 amino acids. CDR1 SGHTA and CDR2 FQGNSA come from the germline V gene.

Notes on this clone: Other DNA sequences in the same sample also yield this CDR3. The V gene is TRBV5-1, the J gene TRBJ1-4; TRBD1 might be the D (5 bases). The V and J ends lost 5 bases and 0 bases respectively, with 8 bases between them. Germline CDR1 SGHRS, CDR2 YFSETQ. The CDR3 is 14 residues long. Written as DNA, the CDR3 is TGCGCCAGCAGGCAGGGTCCAACTAATGAAAAACTGTTTTTT. Protein sequence: CASRQGPTNEKLFF. The entire variable domain, with the rest obtained from reference TRBV5-1 and TRBJ1-4, is as follows: KAGVTQTPRYLIKTRGQQVTLSCSPISGHRSVSWYQQTPGQGLQFLFEYFSETQRNKGNFPGRFSGRQFSNSRSEMNVSTLELGDSALYLCASRQGPTNEKLFFGSGTQLSVL.

The chain joins TRBV4-3 to TRBJ2-5, with D unclear. This CDR3 contains 13 residues. Germline assignment: CDR1 LGHNA and CDR2 YSLEER. Trimming left V 5 bases short and J 5 bases short, with 12 bases between. CDR3 sequence: CASSANTRETQYF. CDR3 bases: TGCGCCAGCAGCGCCAACACCAGGGAGACCCAGTACTTC.

The chain couples TRBV6-4 to TRBJ1-2, with TRBD1 matching 8 bases. Germline-derived CDR1 and CDR2 are MRHNA and SNTAGT. This CDR3 contains 14 residues. With V trimmed by 3 bases and J by 3 bases, 3 bases remained unmatched. The CDR3 DNA sequence: TGTGCCAGCAGTGAAACGGACAGGGACTATGGCTACACCTTC. This translates into CASSETDRDYGYTF.

V usage is TRBV6-6 and J usage is TRBJ2-1, with D possibly being TRBD2 (6 bases). V lost 5 bases and J 0 bases, leaving 11 bases between the germline ends. Looked up from germline, CDR1 is MNHNY and CDR2 is SVGAGI (reference sequence). CDR3 length: 15 residues. CDR3 nucleotides: TGTGCCAGCAGTATTGCGGGAAGCTCCTACAATGAGCAGTTCTTC. Translation gives CASSIAGSSYNEQFF.

The V and J genes are TRBV18 and TRBJ1-5; D ambiguous. The CDR3 sequence is 17 residues long. V was pared by 2 bases and J by 2 bases, with 16 bases between. Germline CDR1 reads KGHSH; CDR2 reads LQKENI. CDR3 sequence reads: CASSPSLQRNGNQPQHF. CDR3 DNA sequence: TGTGCCAGCTCACCATCGTTACAGCGGAATGGCAATCAGCCCCAGCATTTT.

The chain couples TRBV25-1 to TRBJ2-3; D may be TRBD2 (5 bases). This CDR3 spans 16 amino acids. Trimming cost V 1 base and J 0 bases, with 11 bases left between them. Germline V gene data show CDR1 as MGHDK and CDR2 as SYGVNS. CDR3 DNA: TGTGCCAGCAGTGAATTGATCAGCGGAAGCACAGATACGCAGTATTTT. It yields the protein CASSELISGSTDTQYF.

This clone was seen just once. V gene TRBV5-1 combines with J gene TRBJ1-6; D is possibly TRBD1 (5 bases). Trimming shortened V by 5 bases and J by 10 bases, and 13 bases separated the two germline ends. Germline assignment: CDR1 SGHRS and CDR2 YFSETQ. The CDR3 extends over 13 amino acids. DNA of the CDR3: TGCGCCAGCAGTCCAGGGAAGGGCTCACCCCTCCACTTT. Its translation: CASSPGKGSPLHF.

The CDR3 protein is CATSSSDRPEQYF. The DNA for the CDR3 is TGTGCCACCAGCAGTTCTGACAGGCCCGAGCAGTACTTC. The V and J genes are TRBV15 and TRBJ2-7; possible D gene TRBD1, 6 bases. The CDR3 spans 13 residues. Germline assignment: CDR1 LNHNV and CDR2 YYDKDF (reference sequence). V lost 3 bases and J lost 6, with 12 bases in between.

In DNA, the CDR3 is TGTGCTAGTGGTCCCGGGACAGGGGATTTAAGTGACGAGACCCAGTACTTC. Translated, it gives CASGPGTGDLSDETQYF. V usage is TRBV12-5 and J usage is TRBJ2-5; the match to TRBD1 covers 10 bases. This CDR3 is built from 17 residues. Trimming at V came to 5 bases and at J to 5 bases, leaving 14 bases not matched to a gene. Germline assignment: CDR1 LGHNT and CDR2 FRNRAP. The full variable domain, completed using reference TRBV12-5 and TRBJ2-5, is DARVTQTPRHKVTEMGQEVTMRCQPILGHNTVFWYRQTMMQGLELLAYFRNRAPLDDSGMPKDRFSAEMPDATLATLKIQPSEPRDSAVYFCASGPGTGDLSDETQYFGPGTRLLVL.

This clone was seen a single time. This chain links TRBV19 with TRBJ1-4; the D is unclear. The germline V and J ends were trimmed by 1 base and 0 bases, with 6 bases remaining between them. There are 15 residues in the CDR3. Germline V gene lookup returns CDR1 LNHDA and CDR2 SQIVND (reference sequence). The CDR3 loop reads CASSIAQATNEKLFF. For the CDR3, the DNA is TGTGCCAGTAGTATAGCACAAGCAACTAATGAAAAACTGTTTTTT.